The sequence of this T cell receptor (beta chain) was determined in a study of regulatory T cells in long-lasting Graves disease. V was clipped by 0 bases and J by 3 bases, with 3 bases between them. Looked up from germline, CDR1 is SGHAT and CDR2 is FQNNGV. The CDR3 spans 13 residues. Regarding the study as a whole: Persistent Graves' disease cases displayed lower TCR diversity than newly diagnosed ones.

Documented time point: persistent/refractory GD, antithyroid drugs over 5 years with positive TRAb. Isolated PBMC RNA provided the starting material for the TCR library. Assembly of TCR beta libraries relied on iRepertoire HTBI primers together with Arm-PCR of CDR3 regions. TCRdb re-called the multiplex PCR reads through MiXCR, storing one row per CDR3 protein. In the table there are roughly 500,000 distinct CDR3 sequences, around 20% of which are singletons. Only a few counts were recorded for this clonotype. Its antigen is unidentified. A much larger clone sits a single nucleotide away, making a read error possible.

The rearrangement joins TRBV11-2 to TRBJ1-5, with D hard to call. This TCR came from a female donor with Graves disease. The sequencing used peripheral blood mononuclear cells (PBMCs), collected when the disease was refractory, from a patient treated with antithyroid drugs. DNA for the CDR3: TGTGCCAGCAGCTTAGATGCCAATCAGCCCCAGCATTTT. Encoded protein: CASSLDANQPQHF.